The 26 T cell receptor beta chains below come from one sample, sequenced in a study of human T cells and chemical hapten exposure. Time point specified: pre-sensitization, week 0. Treatment denoted: therapeutic diphenylcyclopropenone sensitization with weekly scalp DPC. TCRdb re-called the RACE reads with MiXCR, one entry per CDR3 protein. The sample has tens of thousands of distinct CDR3 sequences, approximately 6.7% seen once. The sample was whole blood, taken in connection with sensitization to the hapten diphenylcyclopropenone (DPC). These receptors were obtained from a young woman with alopecia areata. Some clones in this sample may be carry-over from other donors' samples.

This clonotype came up many times. The chain couples TRBV7-7 to TRBJ2-3; no firm D call. The ends were cut back, 1 base at V and 3 bases at J, with 8 bases in the middle. This CDR3 is built from 14 residues. Germline loops: CDR1 SSHAT, CDR2 FNYEAQ (reference sequence). This chain's CDR3 is CASSLGGTTDTQYF. The CDR3 DNA reads as TGTGCCAGCAGCTTAGGGGGTACTACAGATACGCAGTATTTT.

This clonotype was counted ten times or more. The V call is TRBV2, the J call TRBJ1-2, with 7 bases identical to TRBD1. Per germline, CDR1 SNHLY and CDR2 FYNNEI. This CDR3 is built from 14 residues. The V gene end was trimmed by 5 bases and the J gene end by 5 bases; junction bases not matched to a gene: 8. For the CDR3, the DNA is TGTGCCAGCAGTCCCTGGGACAGTAAATATGGCTACACCTTC. This codes for CASSPWDSKYGYTF. The entire variable domain, with the rest obtained from reference TRBV2 and TRBJ1-2, is as follows: EPEVTQTPSHQVTQMGQEVILRCVPISNHLYFYWYRQILGQKVEFLVSFYNNEISEKSEIFDDQFSVERPDGSNFTLKIRSTKLEDSAMYFCASSPWDSKYGYTFGSGTRLTVV.

The sample holds a few counts of this clonotype. The chain is built from TRBV21-1 and TRBJ2-6. TRBV21-1 is classified as a pseudogene. CDR3 length equals 14 residues. CDR3 in amino acids: CASSNEAGANVLTF. Written as DNA, the CDR3 is TGTGCCAGCAGCAATGAGGCTGGGGCCAACGTCCTGACTTTC.

This clonotype has ten or more counts. This chain connects TRBV30 to TRBJ2-2; unclear D gene. V lost 0 bases and J lost 5, with 7 bases in between. This CDR3 comprises 13 residues. Germline V gene sequence: CDR1 GTSNPN, CDR2 SVGIG (reference sequence). CDR3 amino acids: CAWSVHQTGELFF. The CDR3 DNA reads as TGTGCCTGGAGTGTCCACCAGACCGGGGAGCTGTTTTTT. The variable domain in full, with the rest retrieved from reference TRBV30 and TRBJ2-2, is SQTIHQWPATLVQPVGSPLSLECTVEGTSNPNLYWYRQAAGRGLQLLFYSVGIGQISSEVPQNLSASRPQDRQFILSSKKLLLSDSGFYLCAWSVHQTGELFFGEGSRLTVL.

The V call is TRBV5-1, the J call TRBJ2-7, with 10 bases lining up with TRBD1. J lost 6 bases, V lost 0 bases, and 6 bases had no gene match. This CDR3 is 15 amino acids long. Germline CDR1 reads SGHRS; CDR2 reads YFSETQ. DNA of the CDR3: TGCGCCAGCAGCTTGGAAGGGGACAGGGGTTCCGAGCAGTACTTC. Translated: CASSLEGDRGSEQYF.

This clonotype was observed at least ten times. CDR3 DNA: TGCGCCAGCAGCTCATTTGACAGGTCAAATGAGCAGTTCTTC. Amino acids: CASSSFDRSNEQFF. The chain carries TRBV5-1 and TRBJ2-1, with a tentative D call TRBD1 (6 bases). This CDR3 spans 14 amino acids. The V gene's germline CDR1 is SGHRS and CDR2 YFSETQ. Trimming took 3 bases from V and 7 from J, leaving 14 bases between them.

This clonotype was counted ten times or more. The chain couples TRBV5-4 to TRBJ2-3, with 13 positions matching TRBD2. This CDR3 region has 17 residues. Germline CDR1 reads SGHNT; CDR2 reads YYREEE (reference sequence). The V and J ends lost 4 bases and 1 base, in that order; junction bases with no gene match: 6. Here the CDR3 reads CASSAGLAGIRTDTQYF. CDR3 nucleotides: TGTGCCAGCAGCGCGGGACTAGCGGGGATTCGCACAGATACGCAGTATTTT.

The table lists this clonotype with a few counts. This chain joins TRBV30 and TRBJ1-1; possible D gene TRBD1, 5 bases. The CDR3 contains 13 residues. Germline lookup yields CDR1 GTSNPN and CDR2 SVGIG (reference sequence). The V and J ends lost 2 bases and 4 bases respectively, with 11 bases between them. The CDR3 protein is CAWSFLRGTEAFF. The CDR3 bases are TGTGCCTGGAGTTTTTTGAGGGGCACTGAAGCTTTCTTT.

This clonotype has a count of ten or more. The chain employs TRBV6-6 and TRBJ1-6; D is ambiguous. The V gene's germline CDR1 is MNHNY and CDR2 SVGAGI (reference sequence). The CDR3 extends over 14 amino acids. Trimming cost V 0 bases and J 8 bases, with 8 bases left between them. CDR3 amino acids: CASSYSYGYSPLHF. The CDR3 coding sequence is TGTGCCAGCAGTTACTCGTACGGGTATTCACCCCTCCACTTT.

This clonotype was found many times. The J gene is TRBJ1-1, the V gene TRBV6-1; D not certain. Per germline, CDR1 MNHNS and CDR2 SASEGT. The CDR3 extends over 13 amino acids. Trimming removed 6 bases at V and 5 bases at J, with 13 bases between. For the CDR3, the DNA is TGTGCCAGCAGGATTCGAGGAGGGACTGAAGCTTTCTTT. This sequence encodes CASRIRGGTEAFF.

This rearrangement joins TRBV5-1 to TRBJ1-6, with 8 positions matching TRBD1. The CDR3 is 14 residues long. Trimming took 5 bases from V and 7 from J; bases not matched to a gene: 5. CDR1 is SGHRS and CDR2 is YFSETQ in the germline V gene. CDR3 sequence reads: CASRLDRGNSPLHF. The CDR3 nucleotides are TGCGCCAGCAGACTAGACAGGGGCAATTCACCCCTCCACTTT.

For this clonotype: A much larger clone lies a single base off, so this may be a read error. Written as DNA, the CDR3 is TGTGTCAGCAGCCAAGGCCGGACAGGCCCAACCGGGGAGCTGTTTTTT. It is translated as CVSSQGRTGPTGELFF. This sequence joins TRBV4-2 and TRBJ2-2, with TRBD1 matching over 7 bases. Germline V gene sequence: CDR1 LGHNA, CDR2 YNFKEQ. This CDR3 has 16 amino acids.

This clonotype was found many times. The chain couples TRBV7-9 to TRBJ1-2; D not certain. The CDR3 is 12 amino acids. The germline V and J ends were trimmed by 3 bases and 8 bases, with 10 bases remaining between them. The germline CDR1 and CDR2 sequences are SEHNR and FQNEAQ (reference sequence). In DNA, the CDR3 is TGTGCCAGCAGCTTGGAGGGAAACGGCTACACCTTC. It codes for CASSLEGNGYTF.

This clonotype was seen at least ten times. The V gene is TRBV5-1, the J gene TRBJ2-2; 9 nucleotides agree with TRBD2. The germline V gene encodes CDR1 SGHRS and CDR2 YFSETQ. Germline trimming cut 0 bases from V and 6 bases from J; bases unmatched to any gene: 3. This CDR3 has 15 amino acids. Written as DNA, the CDR3 is TGCGCCAGCAGCTTGGGGTCTAGCGGGGCCGGGGAGCTGTTTTTT. Translated: CASSLGSSGAGELFF.

This clonotype was counted a few times. The chain has TRBV12-3 or TRBV12-4 and TRBJ1-5; possibly TRBD1 for D (5 bases). The V gene lost 5 bases and the J gene lost 3 bases, with 11 bases spanning the gap. The CDR3 length is 14 residues. The CDR3 DNA follows: TGTGCCAGCAGTCCCCGACAGTTCAATCAGCCCCAGCATTTT. This encodes CASSPRQFNQPQHF.

This clonotype was counted only a few times. The V gene is TRBV6-1, the J gene TRBJ1-1; D might be TRBD1 (5 bases). The CDR3 consists of 15 residues. V lost 4 bases, J lost 4 bases, and 16 bases lay in between. Germline V lookup: CDR1 MNHNS, CDR2 SASEGT. The CDR3 region is CASSAHSRGGTEAFF. The CDR3 nucleotides are TGTGCCAGCAGTGCGCATTCGAGGGGAGGCACTGAAGCTTTCTTT.

This clonotype was counted many times. This chain joins TRBV3-1 and TRBJ1-6; D ambiguous. The V end lost 1 base, the J end lost 10 bases, and 8 bases lay between the germline ends. Germline CDR1 LGHDT, CDR2 YNNKEL (reference sequence). CDR3 length equals 13 residues. The CDR3 DNA is TGTGCCAGCAGCCAAGCGAGGCCCTCACCCCTCCACTTT. Residues: CASSQARPSPLHF.

This clonotype showed up many times. The chain has TRBV5-6 and TRBJ2-1; TRBD1 or TRBD2 may be the D gene (5 bases each). The CDR3 covers 10 residues. The V and J ends lost 9 bases and 8 bases respectively, with 9 bases between them. Germline-derived CDR1 and CDR2 are SGHDT and YYEEEE. As DNA, the CDR3 is TGTGCCATCCAGGGAGATGAGCAGTTCTTC. Its protein product is CAIQGDEQFF.

This clonotype was recorded at least ten times. The V and J genes are TRBV6-4 and TRBJ2-3; weak D call: TRBD2 (6 bases). CDR3 length equals 13 residues. Looked up from germline, CDR1 is MRHNA and CDR2 is SNTAGT. The V gene lost 4 bases and the J gene lost 4 bases, with 9 bases spanning the gap. For the CDR3, the DNA is TGTGCCAGCAGTGTACAGCGGGCAGATACGCAGTATTTT. This gives the protein CASSVQRADTQYF.

This clonotype occurred many times. The CDR3 sequence is CASSYPGTGSQLVGGYTF. CDR3 DNA sequence: TGTGCCAGCAGTTACCCCGGGACAGGGTCACAACTCGTCGGTGGCTACACCTTC. The chain joins TRBV6-2 or TRBV6-3 to TRBJ1-2; TRBD1 aligns across 9 bases. This CDR3 spans 18 amino acids. CDR1 MNHEY and CDR2 SVGEGT come from the germline V gene. The J segment lost 7 bases and the V segment lost 2 bases, leaving 17 bases of the junction unmatched.

Many counts were recorded for this clonotype. The rearrangement uses TRBV30 and TRBJ1-5; D may be TRBD1 (6 bases). This CDR3 contains 13 residues. Germline assignment: CDR1 GTSNPN and CDR2 SVGIG (reference sequence). The V end lost 1 base, the J end lost 7 bases, and 11 bases lay between the germline ends. The CDR3 spells CAWSDRAGQPQHF. CDR3 nucleotides: TGTGCCTGGAGTGACAGGGCGGGACAGCCCCAGCATTTT. The variable domain in full, with the rest retrieved from reference TRBV30 and TRBJ1-5, is SQTIHQWPATLVQPVGSPLSLECTVEGTSNPNLYWYRQAAGRGLQLLFYSVGIGQISSEVPQNLSASRPQDRQFILSSKKLLLSDSGFYLCAWSDRAGQPQHFGDGTRLSIL.

This clonotype showed up many times. The rearrangement links TRBV20-1 to TRBJ1-2; tentative D call: TRBD1 (5 bases). The CDR3 consists of 14 residues. Per germline, CDR1 DFQATT and CDR2 SNEGSKA (reference sequence). V lost 0 bases and J 3 bases, leaving 11 bases between the germline ends. The CDR3 sequence: CSARDRAGYYGYTF. The CDR3 bases are TGCAGTGCTAGAGATCGAGCAGGGTACTATGGCTACACCTTC.

The sample holds many counts of this clonotype. The V and J genes are TRBV7-3 and TRBJ1-1, with D uncertain. Germline V lookup: CDR1 SGHTA, CDR2 FQGTGA. The CDR3 length is 14 residues. Trimming took 2 bases from V and 2 from J, leaving 9 bases between them. CDR3 sequence (DNA): TGTGCCAGCAGCTTATCCAACAGTAACACTGAAGCTTTCTTT. Translating gives CASSLSNSNTEAFF.

This clonotype was detected many times. The CDR3 loop is CASSFGTGGYSNQPQHF. CDR3 nucleotide sequence: TGTGCCAGCAGCTTCGGGACAGGGGGCTATAGCAATCAGCCCCAGCATTTT. This chain uses TRBV7-9 with TRBJ1-5; 12 positions agree with TRBD1. This CDR3 is built from 17 residues. The germline V gene has CDR1 SEHNR and CDR2 FQNEAQ (reference sequence). Trimming cost V 3 bases and J 0 bases; bases outside gene matches: 3. Full variable domain (outside the CDR3, taken from reference TRBV7-9 and TRBJ1-5): DTGVSQNPRHKITKRGQNVTFRCDPISEHNRLYWYRQTLGQGPEFLTYFQNEAQLEKSRLLSDRFSAERPKGSFSTLEIQRTEQGDSAMYLCASSFGTGGYSNQPQHFGDGTRLSIL.

This clonotype has just a few counts. The V call is TRBV18, the J call TRBJ2-3; a possible D gene is TRBD2 (5 bases). In germline, CDR1 is KGHSH, CDR2 LQKENI. The CDR3 covers 15 residues. V lost 6 bases and J 0 bases, leaving 13 bases between the germline ends. The CDR3 DNA reads as TGTGCCAGCTCGCAAGGGAGCCCTAGCACAGATACGCAGTATTTT. Protein: CASSQGSPSTDTQYF.

The chain is built from TRBV29-1 and TRBJ1-2, with D tentatively TRBD1 (5 bases). V lost 3 bases and J lost 1, with 15 bases in between. CDR1 is SQVTM, CDR2 ANQGSEA, per germline. The CDR3 spans 15 residues. CDR3: CSVDQGRRVNYGYTF. Written as DNA, the CDR3 is TGCAGCGTTGATCAGGGAAGGAGGGTTAACTATGGCTACACCTTC.